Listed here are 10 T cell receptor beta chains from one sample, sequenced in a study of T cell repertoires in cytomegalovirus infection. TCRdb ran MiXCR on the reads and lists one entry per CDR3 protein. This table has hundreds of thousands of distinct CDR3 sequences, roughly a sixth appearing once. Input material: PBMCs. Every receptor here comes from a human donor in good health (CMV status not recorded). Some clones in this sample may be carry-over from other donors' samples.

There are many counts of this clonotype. The CDR3 is CASSLTGESNYGYTF. The DNA of the CDR3 is TGTGCCAGCAGCTTAACAGGGGAGTCTAACTATGGCTACACCTTC. The chain is built from TRBV7-2 and TRBJ1-2; 7 nucleotides line up with TRBD1. Germline V gene data show CDR1 as SGHTA and CDR2 as FQGNSA. The CDR3 is 15 amino acids. V trimming: 2 bases; J trimming: 0 bases; junction bases outside the gene matches: 3.

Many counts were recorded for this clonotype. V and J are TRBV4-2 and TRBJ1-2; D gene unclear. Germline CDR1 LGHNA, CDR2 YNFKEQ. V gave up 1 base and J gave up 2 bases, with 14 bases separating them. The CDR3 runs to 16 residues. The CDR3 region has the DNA TGTGCCAGCAGCCAAGTCGAGGTGGACCTAAACTATGGCTACACCTTC. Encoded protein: CASSQVEVDLNYGYTF.

The CDR3 sequence is CASSEDFRSYNEQFF. CDR3 in DNA: TGTGCCAGCAGTGAGGACTTCCGATCCTACAATGAGCAGTTCTTC. This chain joins TRBV2 and TRBJ2-1, with a tentative D call TRBD2 (5 bases). V gave up 3 bases and J gave up 1 base, with 10 bases separating them. The CDR3 loop spans 15 amino acids. Germline values: CDR1 SNHLY, CDR2 FYNNEI.

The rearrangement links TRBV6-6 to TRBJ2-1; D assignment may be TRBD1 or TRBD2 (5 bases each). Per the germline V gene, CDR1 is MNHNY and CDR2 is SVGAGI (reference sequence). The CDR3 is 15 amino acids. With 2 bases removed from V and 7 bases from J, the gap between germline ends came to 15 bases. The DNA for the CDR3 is TGTGCCAGCAGTTACCAGGGTTTCGGAGGAAATGAGCAGTTCTTC. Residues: CASSYQGFGGNEQFF.

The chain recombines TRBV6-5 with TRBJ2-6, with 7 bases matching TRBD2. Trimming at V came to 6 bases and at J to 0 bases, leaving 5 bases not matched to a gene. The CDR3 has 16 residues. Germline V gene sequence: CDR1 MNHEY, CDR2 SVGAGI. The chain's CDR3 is CASSGDYTSGANVLTF. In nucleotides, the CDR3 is TGTGCCAGCAGCGGGGACTACACCTCTGGGGCCAACGTCCTGACTTTC.

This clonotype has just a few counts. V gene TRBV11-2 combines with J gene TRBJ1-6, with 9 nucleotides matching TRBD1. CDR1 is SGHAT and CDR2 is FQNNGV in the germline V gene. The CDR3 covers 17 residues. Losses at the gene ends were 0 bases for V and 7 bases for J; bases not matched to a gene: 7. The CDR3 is CASSLDPTGGLNSPLHF. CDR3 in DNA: TGTGCCAGCAGCTTAGACCCGACAGGGGGATTGAATTCACCCCTCCACTTT. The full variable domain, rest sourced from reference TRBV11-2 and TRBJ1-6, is EAGVAQSPRYKIIEKRQSVAFWCNPISGHATLYWYQQILGQGPKLLIQFQNNGVVDDSQLPKDRFSAERLKGVDSTLKIQPAKLEDSAVYLCASSLDPTGGLNSPLHFGNGTRLTVT.

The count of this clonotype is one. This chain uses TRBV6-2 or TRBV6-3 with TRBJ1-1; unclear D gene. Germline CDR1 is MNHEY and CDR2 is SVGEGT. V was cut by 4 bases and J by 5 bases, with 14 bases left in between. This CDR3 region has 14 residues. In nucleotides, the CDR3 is TGTGCCAGCAGTTGGGCAACGAGCGGGACTGAAGCTTTCTTT. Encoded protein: CASSWATSGTEAFF.

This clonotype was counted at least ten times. CDR3 sequence (DNA): TGTGCCAGCAGTGAATGGTTGAGGAGCTCTGGGGCCAACGTCCTGACTTTC. Amino acid sequence: CASSEWLRSSGANVLTF. The rearrangement joins TRBV6-1 to TRBJ2-6; no clear D. V was clipped by 2 bases and J by 0 bases, with 11 bases between them. The CDR3 totals 17 residues. Germline values: CDR1 MNHNS, CDR2 SASEGT.

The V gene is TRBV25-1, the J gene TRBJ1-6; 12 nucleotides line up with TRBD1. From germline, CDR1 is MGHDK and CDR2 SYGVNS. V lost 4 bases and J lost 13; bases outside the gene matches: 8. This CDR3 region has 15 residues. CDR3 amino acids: CASSGPGQGARPLHF. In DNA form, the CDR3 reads TGTGCCAGCAGTGGGCCGGGACAGGGGGCTAGGCCCCTCCACTTT.

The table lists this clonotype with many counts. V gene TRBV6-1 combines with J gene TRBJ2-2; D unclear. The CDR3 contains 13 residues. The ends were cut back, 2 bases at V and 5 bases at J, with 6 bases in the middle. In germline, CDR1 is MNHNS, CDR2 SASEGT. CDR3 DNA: TGTGCCAGCAGTGAAACAGTTACCGGGGAGCTGTTTTTT. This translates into CASSETVTGELFF.